This T cell receptor beta chain was observed in a study of neurological immune-mediated disorders. The making of cDNA relied on 5'RACE with 10-nucleotide random UMIs. Each CDR3 protein gets one entry after TCRdb re-called the 5' RACE reads with MiXCR. Among about 54,000 distinct CDR3 sequences listed, approximately 3.6% were seen once. Germline assignment: CDR1 DFQATT and CDR2 SNEGSKA (reference sequence). The V end was cut by 2 bases, the J end by 9 bases, with 11 bases between. The CDR3 length is 13 residues. This clonotype was seen repeatedly, ten times or more. What it binds is not known. Study-wide results and caveats: Phylogenetic grouping assigned the repertoires of 18 of 34 multiple sclerosis patients to a single related-CDR3 cluster, representing a possible signature.

This sequence was found in a woman between 40 and 50 years old with multiple sclerosis. Sample: CD4+ T cells from blood. The V gene is TRBV20-1, the J gene TRBJ1-6; D unresolved. CDR3 DNA sequence: TGCAGTGCTAGAATGTCAGAATCTTCACCCCTCCACTTT. Residues: CSARMSESSPLHF.